The next 20 T cell receptor beta chains were all read from a single sample in a study of identical twins. TCRdb itself ran the 5' RACE reads through MiXCR, one entry per CDR3 protein. The table records about 920,000 distinct CDR3 sequences, approximately 13% of them present only once. The same data also contributed to another study, on yellow fever vaccine responses in identical twins.

The sample comprised PBMCs. All receptors come from a woman aged 18-29 years in good health.

This clonotype appeared a few times. This chain uses TRBV20-1 with TRBJ2-5; TRBD2 agrees at 10 bases. Trimming at V came to 2 bases and at J to 5 bases, leaving 14 bases not matched to a gene. The germline V gene has CDR1 DFQATT and CDR2 SNEGSKA (reference sequence). The CDR3 contains 17 residues. The CDR3 loop reads CSARPQTSGFLGETQYF. The DNA for the CDR3 is TGCAGTGCTAGACCCCAGACTAGCGGGTTTTTAGGGGAGACCCAGTACTTC.

This clonotype was detected a few times. V usage is TRBV27 and J usage is TRBJ2-5; the D gene is possibly TRBD2 (5 bases). This CDR3 spans 14 amino acids. Trimming shortened V by 3 bases and J by 3 bases, and 11 bases separated the two germline ends. Germline values: CDR1 MNHEY, CDR2 SMNVEV (reference sequence). The CDR3, as DNA: TGTGCCAGCAGTTTTATGGACGGGAAAGAGACCCAGTACTTC. Protein sequence: CASSFMDGKETQYF.

This clonotype has a handful of counts. CDR3: CASSLETGLEGYTF. The CDR3, as DNA: TGCGCCAGCAGCTTGGAGACAGGACTTGAAGGCTACACCTTC. The V and J genes are TRBV5-1 and TRBJ1-2, with D tentatively TRBD1 (6 bases). Germline V gene data show CDR1 as SGHRS and CDR2 as YFSETQ. Trimming pared 0 bases from V and 8 bases from J, leaving 14 bases between. The CDR3 extends over 14 amino acids.

In this sample, this clonotype turned up a few times. V usage is TRBV20-1 and J usage is TRBJ2-7; 9 nucleotides match TRBD2. CDR3 length: 14 amino acids. Germline trimming cut 6 bases from V and 2 bases from J; bases unmatched to any gene: 8. The germline CDR1 and CDR2 sequences are DFQATT and SNEGSKA (reference sequence). The CDR3 DNA sequence: TGCAGTGCCGTATTGGCGGGAGGGCCCTACGAGCAGTACTTC. Its translation: CSAVLAGGPYEQYF.

This clonotype has more than one count but fewer than ten. The chain recombines TRBV4-1 with TRBJ2-7, with D unclear. The length of the CDR3 is 13 residues. Germline lookup yields CDR1 MGHRA and CDR2 YSYEKL. Trimming stripped 4 bases from V and 7 bases from J, with 14 bases between. The DNA for the CDR3 is TGCGCCAGCAGCCGGTCCAGACATCGGGAGCAGTACTTC. Its protein product is CASSRSRHREQYF.

For the CDR3, the DNA is TGTGCCAGCACCCCCGAGGGCCTCTGGGATGGGTCAGATACGCAGTATTTT. This sequence encodes CASTPEGLWDGSDTQYF. V gene TRBV12-3 or TRBV12-4 combines with J gene TRBJ2-3; TRBD2 is a possible D gene (5 bases). The V gene lost 7 bases and the J gene lost 4 bases, with 24 bases spanning the gap. The CDR3 is 17 residues long.

In this sample, this clonotype turned up a few times. The V gene is TRBV4-1, the J gene TRBJ2-2; D is possibly TRBD2 (7 bases). V was clipped by 3 bases and J by 4 bases, with 15 bases between them. Germline V lookup: CDR1 MGHRA, CDR2 YSYEKL. This CDR3 contains 16 residues. DNA of the CDR3: TGCGCCAGCAGCCAGGGGAGGGGGATCTTCACCGGGGAGCTGTTTTTT. Encoded protein: CASSQGRGIFTGELFF.

This clonotype has more than one count but fewer than ten. V and J are TRBV29-1 and TRBJ2-1; a possible D gene is TRBD2 (5 bases). This CDR3 region has 13 residues. CDR1 and CDR2 (germline): SQVTM, ANQGSEA. Trimming removed 3 bases at V and 6 bases at J, with 12 bases between. As DNA, the CDR3 is TGCAGCGTTGATGGGTTCACTAGCAATGAGCAGTTCTTC. This codes for CSVDGFTSNEQFF.

This clonotype has only a few counts. The V call is TRBV9, the J call TRBJ2-1; tentatively, D is TRBD2 (7 bases). Germline V gives CDR1 SGDLS, CDR2 YYNGEE. V lost 0 bases and J 6 bases, leaving 13 bases between the germline ends. The CDR3 is 15 residues long. CDR3 sequence: CASSVVWGGFNEQFF. CDR3 DNA sequence: TGTGCCAGCAGCGTAGTATGGGGGGGCTTCAATGAGCAGTTCTTC. The variable domain in full, with the rest retrieved from reference TRBV9 and TRBJ2-1, is DSGVTQTPKHLITATGQRVTLRCSPRSGDLSVYWYQQSLDQGLQFLIQYYNGEERAKGNILERFSAQQFPDLHSELNLSSLELGDSALYFCASSVVWGGFNEQFFGPGTRLTVL.

This clonotype was counted between two and nine times. The chain carries TRBV18 and TRBJ2-3; D call uncertain. Trimming pared 3 bases from V and 4 bases from J, leaving 14 bases between. This CDR3 region has 15 residues. Looked up from germline, CDR1 is KGHSH and CDR2 is LQKENI. In nucleotides, the CDR3 is TGTGCCAGCTCACCGGCAGAAGGGTTCCCAGATACGCAGTATTTT. Translating gives CASSPAEGFPDTQYF.

V and J are TRBV4-1 and TRBJ2-7; possibly TRBD1 or TRBD2 for D (5 bases each). This CDR3 contains 16 residues. V lost 0 bases and J lost 6, with 18 bases in between. From germline, CDR1 is MGHRA and CDR2 YSYEKL. CDR3 protein: CASSQEEGLGRREQYF. As DNA, the CDR3 is TGCGCCAGCAGCCAAGAAGAAGGACTGGGACGTCGCGAGCAGTACTTC.

This clonotype was seen ten or more times. The gene calls are TRBV12-3 or TRBV12-4 and TRBJ1-5; the D gene is possibly TRBD1 (6 bases). CDR3 length equals 14 residues. Trimming removed 8 bases from V and 11 bases from J, with 22 bases in between. CDR3: CASGLDSSIQTQHF. The CDR3 bases are TGTGCCAGCGGCCTGGACAGCTCTATTCAAACCCAGCATTTT.

The chain recombines TRBV3-1 with TRBJ1-4, with a possible D match to TRBD1 (6 bases). CDR3 length: 14 residues. V was cut by 2 bases and J by 8 bases, with 12 bases left in between. Germline V gene lookup returns CDR1 LGHDT and CDR2 YNNKEL (reference sequence). The CDR3 sequence is CASSQLQGREKLFF. The CDR3, as DNA: TGTGCCAGCAGCCAACTTCAGGGGAGGGAAAAACTGTTTTTT.

The chain has TRBV20-1 and TRBJ2-3; TRBD2 matches at 12 bases. The germline V gene encodes CDR1 DFQATT and CDR2 SNEGSKA (reference sequence). The CDR3 has 15 residues. J lost 4 bases, V lost 4 bases, and 6 bases had no gene match. In DNA form, the CDR3 reads TGCAGTGCTACTAGCGGGAGGGCCGGGCCAGATACGCAGTATTTT. Translating it yields CSATSGRAGPDTQYF.

This clonotype appeared a few times. This rearrangement joins TRBV7-8 to TRBJ2-7, with 9 bases that match TRBD1. The CDR3 is 12 residues long. Germline V CDR1 and CDR2: SGHVS, FQNEAQ. The CDR3 loop reads CASSHRGREQYV. The CDR3 DNA follows: TGTGCCAGCAGCCACAGGGGGCGCGAGCAGTACGTT.

This clonotype was observed a few times. The gene calls are TRBV4-1 and TRBJ1-5; the D gene is possibly TRBD1 (6 bases). Germline V gene data show CDR1 as MGHRA and CDR2 as YSYEKL. CDR3 length equals 15 residues. V was pared by 0 bases and J by 3 bases, with 9 bases between. CDR3 sequence reads: CASSQEGAFNQPQHF. The CDR3 DNA is TGCGCCAGCAGCCAAGAGGGGGCTTTCAATCAGCCCCAGCATTTT.

This clonotype was detected only a few times. The chain joins TRBV20-1 to TRBJ2-3; D might be TRBD1 (6 bases). There are 14 residues in the CDR3. The ends were cut back, 3 bases at V and 1 base at J, with 11 bases in the middle. Germline V CDR1 and CDR2: DFQATT, SNEGSKA (reference sequence). The CDR3 region has the DNA TGCAGTGCTAGTGGCACAGGGCGCACAGATACGCAGTATTTT. Encoded protein: CSASGTGRTDTQYF.

V gene TRBV18 combines with J gene TRBJ1-2; D gene unclear. This CDR3 contains 17 residues. V was shortened by 0 bases and J by 6 bases, with 20 bases between the two germline ends. Looked up from germline, CDR1 is KGHSH and CDR2 is LQKENI. CDR3: CASSPPIRKENVDGYTF. In DNA form, the CDR3 reads TGTGCCAGCTCACCACCGATACGGAAGGAAAACGTTGATGGCTACACCTTC.

This clonotype was seen more than once but under ten times. This chain joins TRBV11-2 and TRBJ2-3, with 7 positions matching TRBD2. Trimming removed 8 bases from V and 0 bases from J; junction bases left unmatched: 8. The CDR3 runs to 15 residues. The germline CDR1 and CDR2 sequences are SGHAT and FQNNGV. The CDR3 loop reads CASLWGGLSTDTQYF. For the CDR3, the DNA is TGTGCCAGCTTGTGGGGGGGACTGAGCACAGATACGCAGTATTTT.

Regarding this clonotype: Its ends do not fully match the called genes, so a read error is possible. This chain connects TRBV11-2 to TRBJ1-6; tentative D call: TRBD1 (6 bases). This CDR3 comprises 13 residues. Germline V gene sequence: CDR1 SGHAT, CDR2 FQNNGV. CDR3 protein: CASSSYRDSPLHF. CDR3 in DNA: TGTGCCAGCAGCTCATACAGGGATTCGCCCCTCCACTTT.